The sequence of this TCR beta chain was determined in a study of shared clonotypes between healthy human individuals. Turning to this clone: Its antigen is still unknown.

Germline loops: CDR1 MNHNS, CDR2 SASEGT. The CDR3 totals 12 residues. Whole-study results and caveats: Compared with clonotypes that all four donors shared, non-shared clonotypes had lower generation probabilities. Shared across four donors were roughly 5.3% of the naive CD4 clonotypes. Only blood was sampled, and tissue TCR repertoires likely differ from blood ones.

Profiling relied on immunoSEQ multiplex PCR, and the TCRdb table lists in-frame clones only, not all of them. The profile shows more than 2 million clones, around 96% of them singletons. Only CD45RO-negative cells positively selected for CCR7 counted as naive CD8 cells, so terminally differentiated effector memory CD45RA+ cells were excluded. This sequence was found in a man younger than 35 in good health. The rearrangement uses TRBV6-1 and TRBJ2-7; 8 bases are a match to TRBD1. The sequenced material came from naive CD8+ T cells sorted from blood. Here the CDR3 DNA reads TGTGCTGTTTATCGGACAGGGTACGAGCAGTACTTC. This sequence encodes CAVYRTGYEQYF.